The next 27 T cell receptor beta chains were all read from a single sample in a study of cytomegalovirus exposure and HLA in healthy donors. The PCR ran on 60 Vbeta and 13 Jbeta primers. Clones were sequenced by immunoSEQ multiplex PCR, and TCRdb holds only the in-frame ones, with some missing. The sample contains about 180,000 clones, about 85% of which appear only once. The specimen was PBMCs. The receptor set was obtained from a girl between 10 and 17 years old in good health and CMV-seropositive.

The chain recombines TRBV29-1 with TRBJ2-5, with a tentative D call TRBD1 (6 bases). The V end was cut by 2 bases, the J end by 4 bases, with 11 bases between. CDR3 size: 13 residues. CDR1 and CDR2 (germline): SQVTM, ANQGSEA. CDR3 loop: CSVEPVGGETQYF. The DNA of the CDR3 is TGCAGCGTTGAACCGGTAGGGGGAGAGACCCAGTACTTC.

The table lists this clone with a count of one. The rearrangement joins TRBV7-3 to TRBJ2-7, with 7 bases identical to TRBD1. CDR1 is SGHTA and CDR2 is FQGTGA in the germline V gene. After removal of 5 bases from V and 5 bases from J, the junction contained 6 bases not matched to a gene. CDR3 size: 13 residues. The CDR3 nucleotides read TGTGCCAGCAGCCTAAACAGGGGAAACGAGCAGTACTTC. This sequence encodes CASSLNRGNEQYF.

J is TRBJ2-5 and V is TRBV4-1; 13 bases are shared with TRBD2. The CDR3 covers 14 residues. Germline CDR1 MGHRA, CDR2 YSYEKL. The V and J ends lost 4 bases and 7 bases, in that order; junction bases with no gene match: 3. The CDR3 DNA reads as TGCGCCAGCAGCCCCCGACTAGCGGGAGGGACCCAGTACTTC. Translated, it gives CASSPRLAGGTQYF.

The chain combines TRBV10-2 with TRBJ1-5; 8 bases are a match to TRBD1. Germline trimming cut 3 bases from V and 6 bases from J; bases unmatched to any gene: 7. This CDR3 is 15 amino acids long. CDR1 WSHSY and CDR2 SAAADI come from the germline V gene. The CDR3 DNA sequence: TGCGCCAGCAGTGACCGCTGGACAGGGTCTCAGCCCCAGCATTTT. Encoded protein: CASSDRWTGSQPQHF.

The chain couples TRBV5-1 to TRBJ2-5, with TRBD2 matching over 8 bases. CDR3 size: 16 residues. From germline, CDR1 is SGHRS and CDR2 YFSETQ. V dropped 0 bases and J dropped 1; count of bases not matched to a gene: 5. CDR3 sequence (DNA): TGCGCCAGCAGCTTGGGGGCTAGCGGGTCCCAAGAGACCCAGTACTTC. Translating it yields CASSLGASGSQETQYF.

The chain uses TRBV4-2 and TRBJ2-5; a weak D match, TRBD1 (5 bases). The CDR3 length is 15 residues. Trimming left V 8 bases short and J 5 bases short, with 21 bases between. Germline V gives CDR1 LGHNA, CDR2 YNFKEQ. Here the CDR3 reads CASGVGLPAKETQYF. The CDR3 nucleotides read TGTGCCAGCGGGGTGGGGCTCCCCGCGAAGGAGACCCAGTACTTC.

This chain uses TRBV7-6 with TRBJ2-4, with D tentatively TRBD1 (6 bases). V dropped 0 bases and J dropped 1 base, with 10 bases sitting between them. This CDR3 is 16 amino acids long. Germline CDR1 SGHVS, CDR2 FNYEAQ. The CDR3 region is CASSLAWQGAKNIQYF. As DNA, the CDR3 is TGTGCCAGCAGCTTAGCGTGGCAGGGGGCCAAAAACATTCAGTACTTC. Looking up the rest from reference TRBV7-6 and TRBJ2-4 gives the full variable domain: GAGVSQSPRYKVTKRGQDVALRCDPISGHVSLYWYRQALGQGPEFLTYFNYEAQQDKSGLPNDRFSAERPEGSISTLTIQRTEQRDSAMYRCASSLAWQGAKNIQYFGAGTRLSVL.

The gene calls are TRBV7-2 and TRBJ1-5; no clear D gene. The CDR3 is 14 amino acids. The germline V gene has CDR1 SGHTA and CDR2 FQGNSA. The V end lost 1 base, the J end lost 5 bases, and 9 bases lay between the germline ends. For the CDR3, the DNA is TGTGCCAGCAGCTTAGTTACCGGTGATCAGCCCCAGCATTTT. Its protein is CASSLVTGDQPQHF.

The V and J genes are TRBV5-1 and TRBJ2-3, with TRBD1 as a possible D gene (5 bases). The length of the CDR3 is 15 residues. Trimming left V 0 bases short and J 0 bases short, with 8 bases between. CDR1 is SGHRS and CDR2 is YFSETQ in the germline V gene. The CDR3 sequence is CASSLEGASTDTQYF. The DNA for the CDR3 is TGCGCCAGCAGCTTGGAAGGGGCGAGCACAGATACGCAGTATTTT.

The V and J genes are TRBV11-2 and TRBJ2-7; the match to TRBD2 covers 7 bases. The CDR3 sequence is 16 residues long. Germline CDR1 reads SGHAT; CDR2 reads FQNNGV. The V and J ends lost 7 bases and 4 bases, in that order; junction bases with no gene match: 16. Here the CDR3 reads CASTPGLGGSGYEQYF. The CDR3 region has the DNA TGTGCCAGCACCCCGGGGTTGGGCGGGAGCGGTTACGAGCAGTACTTC.

The V gene is TRBV10-1, the J gene TRBJ1-2; 7 bases are a match to TRBD1. The germline gives CDR1 WNHNN, CDR2 SYGVQD (reference sequence). This CDR3 has 13 residues. Unmatched junction bases numbered 5, after V lost 6 bases and J lost 4 bases. In nucleotides, the CDR3 is TGCGCCAGCAGCGACAGGGAAGCCTATGGCTACACCTTC. This sequence encodes CASSDREAYGYTF.

The chain carries TRBV5-4 and TRBJ2-7; weak D call: TRBD1 (6 bases). This CDR3 has 14 residues. The ends were cut back, 0 bases at V and 2 bases at J, with 9 bases in the middle. Germline CDR1 is SGHNT and CDR2 is YYREEE (reference sequence). The CDR3 is CASSLDRVPYEQYF. The CDR3 DNA is TGTGCCAGCAGCTTGGACAGGGTACCCTACGAGCAGTACTTC.

The rearrangement uses TRBV18 and TRBJ2-1; 10 positions match TRBD2. From germline, CDR1 is KGHSH and CDR2 LQKENI. This CDR3 is 19 amino acids long. V shed 5 bases, J shed 0 bases, and the junction held 13 bases outside the gene matches. This CDR3 is CASSTLAAGGPLSYNEQFF. The CDR3 coding sequence is TGTGCCAGCTCAACCCTCGCAGCGGGAGGGCCACTCTCCTACAATGAGCAGTTCTTC.

This clone has only a few counts. The chain is built from TRBV6-4 and TRBJ2-2; tentative D call: TRBD2 (5 bases). Germline-derived CDR1 and CDR2 are MRHNA and SNTAGT. Trimming removed 0 bases from V and 7 bases from J, with 9 bases in between. The CDR3 spans 14 residues. This CDR3 is CASSDSTTNGELFF. CDR3 bases: TGTGCCAGCAGTGACTCGACTACGAACGGGGAGCTGTTTTTT.

The chain has TRBV7-8 and TRBJ1-3; TRBD1 might be the D (5 bases). Germline CDR1 reads SGHVS; CDR2 reads FQNEAQ. Trimming took off 0 bases at V and 0 bases at J, with 9 bases between the two ends. The CDR3 covers 16 residues. This CDR3 reads CASSLAPRDSGNTIYF. For the CDR3, the DNA is TGTGCCAGCAGCTTAGCCCCCAGGGACTCTGGAAACACCATATATTTT.

The chain employs TRBV19 and TRBJ2-5, with D perhaps matching TRBD2 (5 bases). The CDR3 is 13 residues long. V was pared by 5 bases and J by 5 bases, with 12 bases between. Germline values: CDR1 LNHDA, CDR2 SQIVND (reference sequence). The DNA for the CDR3 is TGTGCCAGTAGTCACCGGGCTAGCGAGACCCAGTACTTC. Protein sequence: CASSHRASETQYF.

The rearrangement uses TRBV4-1 and TRBJ2-7, with TRBD2 as a possible D gene (6 bases). Trimming pared 3 bases from V and 7 bases from J, leaving 13 bases between. The V gene's germline CDR1 is MGHRA and CDR2 YSYEKL. This CDR3 is built from 13 residues. CDR3 coding DNA: TGCGCCAGCAGCCACGCGGGGATTGCGGAGCAGTACTTC. It specifies CASSHAGIAEQYF.

The chain combines TRBV6-5 with TRBJ1-2; maybe TRBD1 (5 bases). V gave up 0 bases and J gave up 4 bases, with 12 bases separating them. The CDR3 runs to 15 residues. Germline V gene sequence: CDR1 MNHEY, CDR2 SVGAGI. CDR3 bases: TGTGCCAGCAGTTACTCGATAGGGGAAGGCTATGGCTACACCTTC. The encoded protein is CASSYSIGEGYGYTF.

The chain employs TRBV4-3 and TRBJ2-3, with 8 positions matching TRBD1. V trimming: 1 base; J trimming: 0 bases; junction bases outside the gene matches: 9. This CDR3 spans 18 amino acids. Germline V gene data show CDR1 as LGHNA and CDR2 as YSLEER. CDR3 DNA sequence: TGCGCCAGCAGCCAAGGTCAGGGGGCGTTCTATAGCACAGATACGCAGTATTTT. Its translation: CASSQGQGAFYSTDTQYF.

Comment on this clone: One end of the junction is discordant with germline, which a read error may explain. The chain recombines TRBV6-5 with TRBJ1-1, with D hard to call. Per germline, CDR1 MNHEY and CDR2 SVGAGI. The length of the CDR3 is 12 residues. In DNA, the CDR3 is TGTGCCAGCAGTTACCCCGGTCTAGGCCCAAGCTTT. It translates to CASSYPGLGPSF.

The chain links TRBV2 to TRBJ1-5; TRBD1 matches 8 bases. The CDR3 totals 13 residues. Per germline, CDR1 SNHLY and CDR2 FYNNEI. The V gene end was trimmed by 7 bases and the J gene end by 5 bases; junction bases not matched to a gene: 4. CDR3 sequence reads: CASTQGAYQPQHF. The CDR3, as DNA: TGTGCCAGCACCCAGGGGGCTTATCAGCCCCAGCATTTT. The full variable domain, in which reference TRBV2 and TRBJ1-5 provide the parts outside the CDR3, is EPEVTQTPSHQVTQMGQEVILRCVPISNHLYFYWYRQILGQKVEFLVSFYNNEISEKSEIFDDQFSVERPDGSNFTLKIRSTKLEDSAMYFCASTQGAYQPQHFGDGTRLSIL.

V gene TRBV6-1 combines with J gene TRBJ2-3; tentative D call: TRBD1 (6 bases). V dropped 3 bases and J dropped 1 base, with 8 bases sitting between them. The CDR3 is made up of 14 amino acids. The V gene's germline CDR1 is MNHNS and CDR2 SASEGT. CDR3 protein: CASSEYRGTDTQYF. The DNA of the CDR3 is TGTGCCAGCAGTGAGTACAGGGGCACAGATACGCAGTATTTT.

The chain has TRBV27 and TRBJ1-1; 9 bases are shared with TRBD1. Losses at the gene ends were 5 bases for V and 4 bases for J; bases not matched to a gene: 8. Germline V gives CDR1 MNHEY, CDR2 SMNVEV (reference sequence). CDR3 length: 15 residues. The CDR3 DNA is TGTGCCAGCAGTCACAAAGGACAGGGGATCACTGAAGCTTTCTTT. Residues: CASSHKGQGITEAFF.

In this sample, this clone turned up a few times. The chain uses TRBV29-1 and TRBJ1-2; D uncertain. Per the germline V gene, CDR1 is SQVTM and CDR2 is ANQGSEA. This CDR3 is 15 amino acids long. The V gene lost 5 bases and the J gene lost 7 bases, with 23 bases spanning the gap. CDR3 sequence: CSVPRPGLVELGYTF. CDR3 nucleotide sequence: TGCAGCGTTCCCCGCCCGGGATTGGTAGAGCTTGGCTACACCTTC.

V and J are TRBV28 and TRBJ2-7; 8 bases map to TRBD1. The length of the CDR3 is 14 residues. Germline assignment: CDR1 MDHEN and CDR2 SYDVKM. V trimming: 5 bases; J trimming: 5 bases; junction bases outside the gene matches: 8. DNA of the CDR3: TGTGCCAGCAGTCCCGGGACAGGACCCCACGAGCAGTACTTC. As protein: CASSPGTGPHEQYF.

This rearrangement joins TRBV4-3 to TRBJ2-7, with D possibly being TRBD2 (7 bases). The V gene lost 0 bases and the J gene lost 5 bases, with 17 bases spanning the gap. This CDR3 is built from 16 residues. Germline CDR1 LGHNA, CDR2 YSLEER. CDR3 amino acids: CASSQDRGLADNEQYF. As DNA, the CDR3 is TGCGCCAGCAGCCAAGACCGGGGGCTAGCGGACAACGAGCAGTACTTC.

The rearrangement links TRBV7-2 to TRBJ2-5, with 7 bases identical to TRBD2. The CDR3 length is 16 residues. Germline CDR1 is SGHTA and CDR2 is FQGNSA. V dropped 2 bases and J dropped 13; count of bases not matched to a gene: 19. CDR3 region: CASSLMARAGALSTYF. In DNA form, the CDR3 reads TGTGCCAGCAGCTTAATGGCACGGGCGGGAGCGTTGTCAACGTACTTC.